The 11 T cell receptor beta chains below come from one sample, sequenced in a study of shared clonotypes between healthy human individuals. The repertoire was sequenced with immunoSEQ multiplex PCR; TCRdb's copy has only in-frame clones and lacks some. The sample includes around 2.3 million clones, 90% to 97% of them seen just once. The sequencing sample was made of naive CD4+ T cells sorted from blood. Subset: CD45RA+ positively selected. The receptors shown here come from a man younger than 35 in good health.

The V gene is TRBV9, the J gene TRBJ2-3; no reliable D call. The V and J ends lost 0 bases and 1 base respectively, with 18 bases between them. Germline loops: CDR1 SGDLS, CDR2 YYNGEE. The CDR3 contains 18 residues. The CDR3 nucleotides are TGTGCCAGCAGCGTAGGAGGTCTGGGTGGTCCGGGCACAGATACGCAGTATTTT. This encodes CASSVGGLGGPGTDTQYF.

The chain couples TRBV28 to TRBJ1-4; D might be TRBD1 (6 bases). V lost 5 bases, J lost 7 bases, and 17 bases lay in between. Germline values: CDR1 MDHEN, CDR2 SYDVKM. CDR3 length: 15 amino acids. CDR3 sequence: CASSVAGANGEKLFF. DNA for the CDR3: TGTGCCAGCAGTGTTGCAGGGGCGAATGGTGAAAAACTGTTTTTT.

In this sample, this clone turned up once. CDR3 DNA: TGCGCCAGCAGCTTGGTCGATGGAGGGATGGAGACCCAGTACTTC. Its translation is CASSLVDGGMETQYF. V and J are TRBV5-1 and TRBJ2-5, with a tentative D call TRBD2 (6 bases). The CDR3 contains 15 residues. V was trimmed by 0 bases and J by 5 bases, leaving 14 bases between them. Germline V gene data show CDR1 as SGHRS and CDR2 as YFSETQ.

In the case of this clone: Distinct nucleotide sequences in the sample also encode this CDR3. The CDR3 is CASSLALGTTYEQYF. CDR3 bases: TGCGCCAGCAGCTTGGCCCTGGGTACGACCTACGAGCAGTACTTC. The chain combines TRBV5-1 with TRBJ2-7; D is ambiguous. CDR3 length equals 15 residues. The germline CDR1 and CDR2 sequences are SGHRS and YFSETQ. Trimming took 0 bases from V and 2 from J, leaving 12 bases between them.

The gene calls are TRBV7-2 and TRBJ2-4; no firm D call. This CDR3 region has 13 residues. Germline V CDR1 and CDR2: SGHTA, FQGNSA. Trimming removed 1 base from V and 4 bases from J, with 5 bases in between. The CDR3, as DNA: TGTGCCAGCAGCTTAGGGCGGAAAAACATTCAGTACTTC. Translating gives CASSLGRKNIQYF.

The chain recombines TRBV7-8 with TRBJ2-2; 11 bases are a match to TRBD1. The CDR3 has 16 residues. The V gene end was trimmed by 3 bases and the J gene end by 5 bases; junction bases not matched to a gene: 5. Germline values: CDR1 SGHVS, CDR2 FQNEAQ. In nucleotides, the CDR3 is TGTGCCAGCAGCTTCCGGGACAGGGGGAGAACCGGGGAGCTGTTTTTT. This encodes CASSFRDRGRTGELFF.

This sequence joins TRBV18 and TRBJ2-5, with a possible D match to TRBD2 (5 bases). Trimming cost V 1 base and J 5 bases, with 11 bases left between them. The CDR3 sequence is 14 residues long. The V gene's germline CDR1 is KGHSH and CDR2 LQKENI. For the CDR3, the DNA is TGTGCCAGCTCACCACTAGTCCCTAGCGAGACCCAGTACTTC. This translates into CASSPLVPSETQYF.

The rearrangement joins TRBV9 to TRBJ1-2; 8 bases map to TRBD1. V lost 0 bases and J lost 4; bases outside the gene matches: 5. In germline, CDR1 is SGDLS, CDR2 YYNGEE. This CDR3 contains 15 residues. The CDR3 region is CASSVGGQVLYGYTF. The DNA for the CDR3 is TGTGCCAGCAGCGTAGGGGGACAGGTCCTCTATGGCTACACCTTC.

The chain couples TRBV5-1 to TRBJ2-7, with D unresolved. Germline CDR1 SGHRS, CDR2 YFSETQ. CDR3 length equals 14 residues. The V gene lost 0 bases and the J gene lost 5 bases, with 12 bases spanning the gap. CDR3 in amino acids: CASSLGQRNHEQYF. The DNA of the CDR3 is TGCGCCAGCAGCTTGGGGCAGAGGAACCACGAGCAGTACTTC. The full variable domain, rest sourced from reference TRBV5-1 and TRBJ2-7, is KAGVTQTPRYLIKTRGQQVTLSCSPISGHRSVSWYQQTPGQGLQFLFEYFSETQRNKGNFPGRFSGRQFSNSRSEMNVSTLELGDSALYLCASSLGQRNHEQYFGPGTRLTVT.

The J gene is TRBJ2-3, the V gene TRBV5-1; D may be TRBD1 or TRBD2 (5 bases each). This CDR3 spans 14 amino acids. CDR1 and CDR2 from the germline V gene are SGHRS and YFSETQ. Trimming left V 3 bases short and J 4 bases short, with 12 bases between. The CDR3 nucleotides read TGCGCCAGCAGCTCTAGAGGGGTAGCAGATACGCAGTATTTT. Translated: CASSSRGVADTQYF.

In the case of this clone: The sample holds other DNA sequences that translate to the same CDR3. The chain employs TRBV7-2 and TRBJ2-1; no definite D call. The CDR3 covers 13 residues. V lost 2 bases and J lost 6, with 8 bases in between. Germline CDR1 reads SGHTA; CDR2 reads FQGNSA. CDR3 loop: CASSLRWGNEQFF. The CDR3 DNA follows: TGTGCCAGCAGCTTAAGGTGGGGCAATGAGCAGTTCTTC.